Listed here are 23 T cell receptor beta chains from one sample, sequenced in a study of blood T cells in healthy people across ages. PCR was performed a second time for about 7 to 12 cycles using a sample-barcoded 5' primer and a J-beta primer mix. TCRdb used MiXCR to reprocess the 5' RACE reads, holding one entry per CDR3 protein. The sample has fewer than 1.5 million distinct CDR3 sequences, around two fifths seen once. What was sequenced was blood. The source is a woman under 30 in good health.

The chain couples TRBV5-1 to TRBJ1-5; D is uncertain. V was clipped by 0 bases and J by 0 bases, with 7 bases between them. Germline-derived CDR1 and CDR2 are SGHRS and YFSETQ. The CDR3 covers 15 residues. CDR3: CASSLGPNSNQPQHF. The CDR3 DNA is TGCGCCAGCAGCTTGGGACCTAATAGCAATCAGCCCCAGCATTTT.

The chain combines TRBV6-5 with TRBJ1-6; tentative D call: TRBD1 (6 bases). V was trimmed by 2 bases and J by 3 bases, leaving 11 bases between them. The germline CDR1 and CDR2 sequences are MNHEY and SVGAGI. The CDR3 covers 16 residues. CDR3 in DNA: TGTGCCAGCAGTTACACCCTACAGGGCTATAATTCACCCCTCCACTTT. Amino acid sequence: CASSYTLQGYNSPLHF.

Turning to this clonotype: Sequence at one end of the junction differs from germline and may be a read error. This rearrangement joins TRBV12-3 or TRBV12-4 to TRBJ2-3; D could derive from TRBD1 or TRBD2 (6 bases each). The CDR3 is made up of 17 amino acids. The CDR3 sequence: CASNRRGQMISTDTRYF. The DNA for the CDR3 is TGTGCCAGCAACCGTCGGGGGCAGATGATTAGCACAGATACGCGGTATTTT.

The chain uses TRBV6-5 and TRBJ1-6, with 7 bases lining up with TRBD1. Germline V lookup: CDR1 MNHEY, CDR2 SVGAGI. This CDR3 contains 18 residues. Trimming at V came to 2 bases and at J to 7 bases, leaving 14 bases not matched to a gene. The CDR3 DNA sequence: TGTGCCAGCAGTTACCCACCACAGGGGCCCTCGGGAAATTCACCCCTCCACTTT. Protein sequence: CASSYPPQGPSGNSPLHF.

V and J are TRBV7-8 and TRBJ2-4, with D possibly being TRBD2 (7 bases). Germline CDR1 and CDR2: SGHVS and FQNEAQ. The CDR3 contains 13 residues. V shed 8 bases and J shed 1 base, with 9 bases lying between them. Written as DNA, the CDR3 is TGTGCCAGCGGGGGGGCGGCCAAAAACATTCAGTACTTC. It encodes CASGGAAKNIQYF.

As to this clonotype: It may be a read error: a sequence one base away is much more abundant. The J gene is TRBJ2-7, the V gene TRBV4-1; TRBD1 is a possible D gene (6 bases). V lost 0 bases to trimming and J lost 2 bases, with 11 bases between them. The CDR3 contains 15 residues. Germline CDR1 is MGHRA and CDR2 is YSYEKL. CDR3 loop: CASSQDHGTPYEQYF. The CDR3 DNA is TGCGCCAGCAGCCAAGATCACGGGACACCCTACGAGCAGTACTTC.

This clonotype came up many times. The chain recombines TRBV5-1 with TRBJ2-1; 7 bases map to TRBD1. CDR3 length: 14 amino acids. The germline CDR1 and CDR2 sequences are SGHRS and YFSETQ. V lost 5 bases to trimming and J lost 3 bases; unmatched junction nucleotides: 5. The CDR3 here is CASREAGGYNEQFF. In DNA form, the CDR3 reads TGCGCCAGCAGGGAAGCAGGGGGCTACAATGAGCAGTTCTTC.

A few counts support this clonotype. The chain uses TRBV5-1 and TRBJ1-2; D not certain. CDR3 length equals 13 residues. The V end lost 6 bases, the J end lost 4 bases, and 13 bases lay between the germline ends. Germline loops: CDR1 SGHRS, CDR2 YFSETQ. For the CDR3, the DNA is TGCGCCAGCACACGAGACGGGGTCTATGGCTACACCTTC. Protein: CASTRDGVYGYTF.

This clonotype came up a few times. The V and J genes are TRBV4-2 and TRBJ2-7; D possibly corresponds to TRBD2 (7 bases). This CDR3 region has 17 residues. Trimming stripped 0 bases from V and 5 bases from J, with 20 bases between. Germline CDR1 and CDR2: LGHNA and YNFKEQ. The CDR3 is CASSQDQAGEGYDEQYF. For the CDR3, the DNA is TGTGCCAGCAGCCAAGATCAGGCAGGGGAGGGTTACGACGAGCAGTACTTC.

This clonotype has a handful of counts. The genes are TRBV9 and TRBJ2-3, with D tentatively TRBD1 or TRBD2 (5 bases each). The V and J ends lost 0 bases and 7 bases respectively, with 12 bases between them. The CDR3 loop spans 14 amino acids. Germline-derived CDR1 and CDR2 are SGDLS and YYNGEE. The CDR3 loop reads CASSVGDAGNTQYF. In nucleotides, the CDR3 is TGTGCCAGCAGCGTAGGGGACGCCGGTAATACGCAGTATTTT.

Here the CDR3 reads CASSQGVLAPNEQYF. Here the CDR3 DNA reads TGTGCCAGCAGCCAGGGCGTACTAGCCCCTAACGAGCAGTACTTC. This rearrangement joins TRBV3-1 to TRBJ2-7; D perhaps matches TRBD2 (6 bases). Germline assignment: CDR1 LGHDT and CDR2 YNNKEL (reference sequence). This CDR3 has 15 residues. Deletions cut 3 bases from V and 5 bases from J, with 17 bases between.

The J gene is TRBJ1-1, the V gene TRBV20-1, with D tentatively TRBD1 (5 bases). The length of the CDR3 is 12 residues. The V end lost 6 bases, the J end lost 7 bases, and 15 bases lay between the germline ends. Germline V lookup: CDR1 DFQATT, CDR2 SNEGSKA (reference sequence). CDR3 protein: CSAWGTSVEAFF. For the CDR3, the DNA is TGCAGTGCCTGGGGGACCTCCGTTGAAGCTTTCTTT.

In its sample, this clonotype was seen once. The V gene is TRBV12-3 or TRBV12-4, the J gene TRBJ2-1, with 10 bases matching TRBD2. The V and J ends lost 5 bases and 7 bases, in that order; junction bases with no gene match: 8. The CDR3 is 15 residues long. CDR3 sequence: CASSPSSGGRNEQFF. The DNA for the CDR3 is TGTGCCAGCAGTCCTAGTAGCGGGGGGCGGAATGAGCAGTTCTTC.

This chain links TRBV20-1 with TRBJ2-7; 11 nucleotides align to TRBD2. Per the germline V gene, CDR1 is DFQATT and CDR2 is SNEGSKA (reference sequence). Trimming cost V 6 bases and J 3 bases; bases outside gene matches: 19. This CDR3 region has 18 residues. As DNA, the CDR3 is TGCAGTGCAGGGGACGTGGGGCTAGCGGGGGGACCCTTCTACGAGCAGTACTTC. Translation gives CSAGDVGLAGGPFYEQYF.

This chain uses TRBV7-9 with TRBJ1-3; D is possibly TRBD1 (5 bases). The CDR3 contains 14 residues. Germline CDR1 and CDR2: SEHNR and FQNEAQ (reference sequence). Trimming removed 7 bases from V and 1 base from J, with 11 bases in between. CDR3 residues: CASILGASGNTIYF. Here the CDR3 DNA reads TGTGCCAGCATCCTAGGGGCTTCTGGAAACACCATATATTTT.

This clonotype was counted between two and nine times. One end of the junction varies from germline; a read error may be responsible. The rearrangement links TRBV7-8 to TRBJ2-1; D ambiguous. The CDR3 is made up of 14 amino acids. Germline assignment: CDR1 SGHVS and CDR2 FQNEAQ. The CDR3 sequence is CASSVARHGPHQFF. The CDR3 DNA follows: TGTGCCAGCAGCGTAGCCCGACACGGCCCACACCAGTTCTTC.

This clonotype came up a few times. V is TRBV10-1 and J is TRBJ1-1, with TRBD1 as a possible D gene (5 bases). Trimming removed 6 bases at V and 5 bases at J, with 10 bases between. The germline V gene encodes CDR1 WNHNN and CDR2 SYGVQD (reference sequence). CDR3 length: 12 residues. The CDR3 is CASSEGLTEAFF. In DNA form, the CDR3 reads TGCGCCAGCAGCGAGGGGTTAACTGAAGCTTTCTTT.

This chain links TRBV30 with TRBJ2-3; no firm D call. The CDR3 covers 14 residues. The germline CDR1 and CDR2 sequences are GTSNPN and SVGIG (reference sequence). V dropped 2 bases and J dropped 2 bases, with 11 bases sitting between them. As DNA, the CDR3 is TGTGCCTGGAGTAATCCGACCTACACAGATACGCAGTATTTT. This encodes CAWSNPTYTDTQYF.

DNA of the CDR3: TGCAGTGCTCCCCAGCTGGGGGGGAGGCCCTCTACGCAGTATTTT. This translates into CSAPQLGGRPSTQYF. The chain joins TRBV20-1 to TRBJ2-3; 7 nucleotides agree with TRBD2. The CDR3 totals 15 residues. Trimming at V came to 5 bases and at J to 8 bases, leaving 16 bases not matched to a gene. Germline CDR1 and CDR2: DFQATT and SNEGSKA (reference sequence).

This chain uses TRBV14 with TRBJ2-1, with unresolved D. Between the trimmed V and J ends, which lost 3 bases and 4 bases, there was a span of 10 bases. The V gene's germline CDR1 is SGHDN and CDR2 FVKESK. The CDR3 has 14 residues. CDR3 DNA sequence: TGTGCCAGCAGCCATATTTCTAAGTACAATGAGCAGTTCTTC. The encoded protein is CASSHISKYNEQFF. The full variable domain, with the rest looked up from reference TRBV14 and TRBJ2-1, is EAGVTQFPSHSVIEKGQTVTLRCDPISGHDNLYWYRRVMGKEIKFLLHFVKESKQDESGMPNNRFLAERTGGTYSTLKVQPAELEDSGVYFCASSHISKYNEQFFGPGTRLTVL.

The chain has TRBV12-3 or TRBV12-4 and TRBJ2-3, with 10 bases lining up with TRBD2. V shed 0 bases and J 3 bases; nucleotides not matched to a gene: 3. The CDR3 has 16 residues. CDR3 in amino acids: CASSLASGGFTDTQYF. CDR3 coding DNA: TGTGCCAGCAGTTTAGCTAGCGGGGGGTTTACAGATACGCAGTATTTT.

The V and J genes are TRBV6-2 or TRBV6-3 and TRBJ2-1, with TRBD1 matching 9 bases. Germline V gene data show CDR1 as MNHEY and CDR2 as SVGEGT. V gave up 5 bases and J gave up 4 bases; unmatched junction bases: 12. The CDR3 is 17 amino acids. CDR3: CASSLTSGTGIYNEQFF. As DNA, the CDR3 is TGTGCCAGCAGTCTGACCTCCGGGACAGGGATTTACAATGAGCAGTTCTTC.

The rearrangement joins TRBV5-4 to TRBJ2-5; 7 nucleotides line up with TRBD2. The better agreement between TRBJ2-7 and the DNA end casts doubt on the J call. The CDR3 spans 16 residues. Germline CDR1 and CDR2: SGHNT and YYREEE (reference sequence). In DNA form, the CDR3 reads TGTGCCAGCAGCTTGGCCGCGAGCGGGATGTTCCCCGAGCAGTACTTC. Amino acid sequence: CASSLAASGMFPEQYF.